Here is one T cell receptor beta chain with its context. Its antigen is not yet known. No base-level quality is on record; no much larger clone is a single base apart. The germline V gene provides CDR1 MNHEY and CDR2 SVGAGI. V is pared back by 4 bases and J by 4 bases, with 13 bases lying between the germline termini. The CDR3 sequence holds 14 residues, the cysteine and phenylalanine included. The sequence is cut down to CDR3 DNA, 42 bases in frame from base 1. This record belongs to a study of early stage breast cancer tumors (dated by TCRdb to about 2017). As for the study more broadly: Of the approximately 15 invasive breast tumors, roughly 13 were found to be estrogen receptor-positive, progesterone receptor-positive and HER2-negative. Of the roughly twelve ER+/PR+/HER2- tumors, eight were classified as invasive ductal carcinomas and four as invasive lobular carcinomas. The average read coverage per sample was roughly 10-fold. The samples as a whole yielded a few million detected templates, corresponding to some 1 million unique clonotypes.

Each sample was amplified as two independent genomic DNA replicates: 0.45 to 0.5 ug for blood and roughly 1.5 ug for tumor or normal breast. Following the manufacturer's instructions, the ImmunoSeq Intro kit was used to carry out TCRB sequencing on genomic DNA. The multiplex PCR ran for around 30 cycles using proprietary primers and spike-in control sequences for absolute quantification. An 87-bp fragment spanning the CDR3 and flanking V and J genes was sequenced with single-end 150-bp reads. Seven samples, each with two replicates, were multiplexed per lane of an Illumina MiSeq using version 3.0 chemistry. The study's processing was this. The vendor's proprietary pipeline processed the raw data and merged both replicates into a single result for each sample. Productive rearrangements sharing the V-gene family, CDR3 amino acid sequence and J-gene segment were defined as clonotypes. To compute clonality, the normalized Shannon entropy (Pielou evenness) of TCRB abundances was subtracted from 1. T cell density was estimated by dividing total templates by the number of input cells inferred from the DNA input amount. Recon was used with default parameters to estimate total repertoire diversity and clonality. Clonotypes with over 0.1% abundance in tumor and at least 32-fold higher abundance in tumor than in normal breast were defined as tumor-enriched. In its TCRdb copy, this immuneACCESS table keeps in-frame sequences only and misses some clones. Where compared with another copy, unresolved V genes explain less than half of these, and the others have no known cause. V and J calls and clone size are as listed in that table; D and trimming were resolved from the DNA. The sample table holds around 71,000 clones, of which 70% to 85% were seen once. Roughly 3.2% of the sample comes from the top ten.

The study profiled bulk TCR beta-chain repertoires in matched peripheral blood, tumor and adjacent normal breast tissue taken from fewer than 20 patients with early-stage breast cancer. Before surgery, whole blood (about 4.5-10 mL) was collected into EDTA tubes and processed within 2 hours. Peripheral blood mononuclear cells were isolated by Ficoll-Paque centrifugation in SepMate-50 tubes. PBMCs were cryopreserved in about 90% FBS with roughly 10% DMSO in aliquots of about 1.7 to 4 million cells and stored in liquid nitrogen. The Qiagen AllPrep DNA/RNA Mini kit was used to extract genomic DNA. Points the paper makes about the study in general: Because the cohort was small, analysis by tumor subtype was not possible. Bulk genomic DNA sequencing of unsorted cells missed chain pairing and functional markers such as CD4, CD8 and FOXP3. Enriched TCRB sequences shared across patients were mostly commonly generated sequences, unlikely to play an important role in the tumor microenvironment. Greater similarity was observed between blood and normal breast repertoires than between blood and tumor repertoires, and tumor was distinguished from normal in about 90% of the 16 patients when each tissue was compared with blood. Compared with adjacent normal breast tissue, tumors had roughly 2.5-fold higher T cell density and higher clonality.

The material sequenced was blood. This receptor was obtained from a person between 55 and 69 years old with breast cancer. This chain joins TRBV6-5 to TRBJ1-2; TRBD1 is possibly the D segment (5 matching bases). The bases are TGTGCCAGCAGTTTTTCGGGACCCAGCTATGGCTACACCTTC. This encodes CASSFSGPSYGYTF.